This TCR beta chain stems from a study of blood T cell repertoires in COVID-19. Background on the study: Researchers got acute and convalescent COVID-19 samples from the United States, Italy and Spain. T cells, B-cell-depleted T cells, or PBMCs supplied cDNA or gDNA.

In the study's own analysis: Using reference gene primer amplification, nucleated cell counts were estimated. Here immunoSEQ multiplex PCR was the method, and the copy in TCRdb shows in-frame clones only, minus some. The V and J calls and the clone size are those of that table, but D and trimming were determined from the DNA. The sample carries 300,000 to 400,000 clones, around 87% recorded once. From germline, CDR1 is SQVTM and CDR2 ANQGSEA. This CDR3 region has 14 residues. V gave up 4 bases and J gave up 0 bases, with 9 bases separating them. The rearrangement uses TRBV29-1 and TRBJ1-4; no clear D gene. Sequenced sample: peripheral blood. This sequence was found in a woman aged 45-65 years who had recovered from COVID-19. As DNA, the CDR3 is TGCAGCGTTGGAACTTTTGCAACTAATGAAAAACTGTTTTTT. This gives the protein CSVGTFATNEKLFF.